The present TCR beta chain was sequenced within a study of regulatory T cells in long-lasting Graves disease. Broader study findings: Rather than thyroid tissue, only peripheral blood underwent study.

Arm-PCR with iRepertoire HTBI primers amplified the CDR3 regions for these TCR beta libraries. TCRdb used MiXCR to reprocess the multiplex PCR reads, holding one entry per CDR3 protein. The table includes just over 600,000 distinct CDR3 sequences, approximately 15% detected once. CDR1 is MNHEY and CDR2 is SMNVEV in the germline V gene (reference sequence). This CDR3 contains 16 residues. V shed 5 bases, J shed 0 bases, and the junction held 10 bases outside the gene matches. Time point reported: newly diagnosed GD, antithyroid drugs for less than 3 months. Preparation of the TCR library used RNA extracted from PBMCs. Many counts were recorded for this clonotype. No antigen is known for it. Another study also made use of these data, one on T cells in Graves' hyperthyroidism and ophthalmopathy. That source adds: Based on clinical symptoms, serum thyroxine and TRAb, thyroid ultrasound and orbital computed tomography, diagnoses were reached.

The genes are TRBV27 and TRBJ2-7; 7 bases fit TRBD1. The source of this sequence is a woman in her 30s with Graves disease. This sample comprised peripheral blood mononuclear cells (PBMCs), obtained at new diagnosis, from a patient treated with antithyroid drugs. In nucleotides, the CDR3 is TGTGCCAGCAGTCCCTCCACAGGGGAAGTCTCCTACGAGCAGTACTTC. This codes for CASSPSTGEVSYEQYF.